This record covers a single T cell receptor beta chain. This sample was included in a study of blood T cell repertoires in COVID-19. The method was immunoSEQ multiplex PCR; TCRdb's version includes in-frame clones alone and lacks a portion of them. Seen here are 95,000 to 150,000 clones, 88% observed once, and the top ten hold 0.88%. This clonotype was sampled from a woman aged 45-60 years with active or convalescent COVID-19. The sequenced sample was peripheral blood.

The CDR3 spells CASSLEQGLGYTIYF. The CDR3 nucleotides are TGTGCCAGCAGCTTAGAGCAGGGCCTGGGGTACACCATATATTTT. The V gene is TRBV7-2, the J gene TRBJ1-3; tentatively, D is TRBD1 (5 bases). The V end lost 1 base, the J end lost 8 bases, and 15 bases lay between the germline ends. Germline CDR1 SGHTA, CDR2 FQGNSA. The CDR3 consists of 15 residues.